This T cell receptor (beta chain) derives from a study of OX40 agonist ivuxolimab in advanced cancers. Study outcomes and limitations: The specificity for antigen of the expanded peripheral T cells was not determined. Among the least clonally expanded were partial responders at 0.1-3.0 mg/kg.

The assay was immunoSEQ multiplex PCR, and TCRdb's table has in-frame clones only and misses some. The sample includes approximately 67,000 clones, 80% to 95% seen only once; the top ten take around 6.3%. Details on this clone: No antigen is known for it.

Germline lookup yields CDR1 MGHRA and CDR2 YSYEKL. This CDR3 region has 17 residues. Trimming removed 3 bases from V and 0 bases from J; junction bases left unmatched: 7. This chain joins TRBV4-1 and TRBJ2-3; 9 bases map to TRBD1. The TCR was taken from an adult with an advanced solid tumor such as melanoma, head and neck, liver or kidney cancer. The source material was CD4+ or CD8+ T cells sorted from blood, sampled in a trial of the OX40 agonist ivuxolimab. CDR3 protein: CASSQEGQGTSTDTQYF. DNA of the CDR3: TGCGCCAGCAGCCAGGAGGGACAGGGCACTAGCACAGATACGCAGTATTTT.